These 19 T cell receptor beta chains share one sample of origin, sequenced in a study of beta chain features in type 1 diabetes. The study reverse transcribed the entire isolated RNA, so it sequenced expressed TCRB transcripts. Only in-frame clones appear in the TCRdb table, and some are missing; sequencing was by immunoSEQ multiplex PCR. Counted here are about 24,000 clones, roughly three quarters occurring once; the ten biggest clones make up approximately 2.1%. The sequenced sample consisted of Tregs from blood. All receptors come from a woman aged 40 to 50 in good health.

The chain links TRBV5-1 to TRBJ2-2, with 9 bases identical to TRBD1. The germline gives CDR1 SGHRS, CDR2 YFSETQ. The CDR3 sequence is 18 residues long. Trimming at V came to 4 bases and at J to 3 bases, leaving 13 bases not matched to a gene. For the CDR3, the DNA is TGCGCCAGCAGCCCAAGAGGATCAGGGACAGGGCACACCGGGGAGCTGTTTTTT. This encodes CASSPRGSGTGHTGELFF. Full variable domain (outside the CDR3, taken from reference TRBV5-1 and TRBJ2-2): KAGVTQTPRYLIKTRGQQVTLSCSPISGHRSVSWYQQTPGQGLQFLFEYFSETQRNKGNFPGRFSGRQFSNSRSEMNVSTLELGDSALYLCASSPRGSGTGHTGELFFGEGSRLTVL.

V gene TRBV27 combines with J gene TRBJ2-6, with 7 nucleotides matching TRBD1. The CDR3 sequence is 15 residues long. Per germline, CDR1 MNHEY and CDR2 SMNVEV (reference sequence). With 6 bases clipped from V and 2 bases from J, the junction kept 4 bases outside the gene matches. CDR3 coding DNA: TGTGCCAGCAGATTTCAGGGGGCTGGGGCCAACGTCCTGACTTTC. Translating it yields CASRFQGAGANVLTF.

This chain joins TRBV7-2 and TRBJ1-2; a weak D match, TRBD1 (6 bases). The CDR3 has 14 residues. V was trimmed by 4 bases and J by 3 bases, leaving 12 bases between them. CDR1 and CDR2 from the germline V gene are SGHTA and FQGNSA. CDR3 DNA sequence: TGTGCCAGCAGCTACCAGGGGCTGGACTATGGCTACACCTTC. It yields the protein CASSYQGLDYGYTF. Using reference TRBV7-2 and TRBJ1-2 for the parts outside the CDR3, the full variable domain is GAGVSQSPSNKVTEKGKDVELRCDPISGHTALYWYRQSLGQGLEFLIYFQGNSAPDKSGLPSDRFSAERTGGSVSTLTIQRTQQEDSAVYLCASSYQGLDYGYTFGSGTRLTVV.

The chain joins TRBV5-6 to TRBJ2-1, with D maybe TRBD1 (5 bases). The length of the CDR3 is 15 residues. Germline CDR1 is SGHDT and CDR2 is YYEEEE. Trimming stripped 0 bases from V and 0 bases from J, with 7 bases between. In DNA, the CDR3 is TGTGCCAGCAGCTTGGGGGGCCGCTCCTACAATGAGCAGTTCTTC. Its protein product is CASSLGGRSYNEQFF.

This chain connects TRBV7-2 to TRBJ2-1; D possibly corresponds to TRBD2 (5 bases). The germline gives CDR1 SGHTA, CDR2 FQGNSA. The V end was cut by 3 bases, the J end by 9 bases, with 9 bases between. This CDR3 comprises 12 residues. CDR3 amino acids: CASSLRRFEQFF. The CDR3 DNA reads TGTGCCAGCAGCTTGAGGAGGTTTGAGCAGTTCTTC.

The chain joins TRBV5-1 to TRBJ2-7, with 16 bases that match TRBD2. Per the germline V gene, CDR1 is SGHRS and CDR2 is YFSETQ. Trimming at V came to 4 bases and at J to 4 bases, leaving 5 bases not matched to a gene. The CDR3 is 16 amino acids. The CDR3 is CASSGGLAGGLYEQYF. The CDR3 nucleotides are TGCGCCAGCAGCGGGGGACTAGCGGGGGGGCTATACGAGCAGTACTTC.

DNA for the CDR3: TGTGCCAGTAGTATAGACAGGGCCACCCAGCCCCAGCATTTT. It yields the protein CASSIDRATQPQHF. The V gene is TRBV19, the J gene TRBJ1-5; D is perhaps TRBD1 (5 bases). V lost 0 bases to trimming and J lost 7 bases, with 10 bases between them. The V gene's germline CDR1 is LNHDA and CDR2 SQIVND (reference sequence). The CDR3 is made up of 14 amino acids.

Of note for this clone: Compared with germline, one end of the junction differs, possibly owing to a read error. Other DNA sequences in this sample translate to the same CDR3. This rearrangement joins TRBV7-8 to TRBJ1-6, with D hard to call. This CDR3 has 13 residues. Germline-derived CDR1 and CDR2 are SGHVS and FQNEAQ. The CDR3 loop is CASSLEPNSPLHF. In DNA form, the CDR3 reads TGTGCCAGCAGCTTAGAGCCAAATTCCCCCCTCCACTTT. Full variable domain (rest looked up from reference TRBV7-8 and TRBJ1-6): GAGVSQSPRYKVAKRGQDVALRCDPISGHVSLFWYQQALGQGPEFLTYFQNEAQLDKSGLPSDRFFAERPEGSVSTLKIQRTQQEDSAVYLCASSLEPNSPLHFGNGTRLTVT.

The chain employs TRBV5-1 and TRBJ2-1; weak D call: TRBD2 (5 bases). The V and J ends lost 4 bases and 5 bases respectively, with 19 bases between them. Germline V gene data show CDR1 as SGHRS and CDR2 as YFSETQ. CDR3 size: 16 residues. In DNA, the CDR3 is TGCGCCAGCAGCCCCGTTCGGGCTAGCTGGGACAATGAGCAGTTCTTC. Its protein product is CASSPVRASWDNEQFF.

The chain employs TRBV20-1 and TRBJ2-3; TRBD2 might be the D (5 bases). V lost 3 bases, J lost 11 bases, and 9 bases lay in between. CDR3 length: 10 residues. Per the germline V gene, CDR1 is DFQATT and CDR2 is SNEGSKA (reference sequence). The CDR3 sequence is CSASAEEQYF. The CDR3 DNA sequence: TGCAGTGCTAGCGCGGAGGAGCAGTATTTT.

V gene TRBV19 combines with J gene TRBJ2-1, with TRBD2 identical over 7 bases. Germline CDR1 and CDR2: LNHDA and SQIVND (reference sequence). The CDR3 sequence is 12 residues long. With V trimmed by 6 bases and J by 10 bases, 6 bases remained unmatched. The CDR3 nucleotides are TGTGCCAGTAGCGGGAGGAGGACAGAGCAGTTCTTC. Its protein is CASSGRRTEQFF.

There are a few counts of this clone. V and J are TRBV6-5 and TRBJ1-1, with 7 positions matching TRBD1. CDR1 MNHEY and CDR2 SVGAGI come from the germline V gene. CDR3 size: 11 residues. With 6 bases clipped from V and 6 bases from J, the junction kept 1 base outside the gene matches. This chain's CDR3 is CASSDRAEAFF. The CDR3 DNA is TGTGCCAGCAGCGACAGGGCTGAAGCTTTCTTT.

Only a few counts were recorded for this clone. CDR3 region: CASSPNRQETQYF. Written as DNA, the CDR3 is TGTGCCAGCTCACCAAATCGCCAAGAGACCCAGTACTTC. The chain combines TRBV18 with TRBJ2-5; D not certain. The V gene's germline CDR1 is KGHSH and CDR2 LQKENI. V lost 2 bases to trimming and J lost 1 base, with 5 bases between them. The CDR3 runs 13 residues.

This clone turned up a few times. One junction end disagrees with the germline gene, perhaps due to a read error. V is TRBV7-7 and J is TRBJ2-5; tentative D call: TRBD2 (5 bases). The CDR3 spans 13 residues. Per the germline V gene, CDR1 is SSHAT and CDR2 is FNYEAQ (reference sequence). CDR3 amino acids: CASSRSGQETQYF. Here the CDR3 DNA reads TGTGCTAGCAGCCGTTCGGGGCAAGAGACCCAGTACTTC.

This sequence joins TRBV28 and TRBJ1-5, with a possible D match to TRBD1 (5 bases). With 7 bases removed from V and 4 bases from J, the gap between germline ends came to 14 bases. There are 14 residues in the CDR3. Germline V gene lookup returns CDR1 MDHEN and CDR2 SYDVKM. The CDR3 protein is CASTQVGPNQPQHF. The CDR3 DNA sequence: TGTGCCAGCACTCAGGTGGGGCCAAATCAGCCCCAGCATTTT.

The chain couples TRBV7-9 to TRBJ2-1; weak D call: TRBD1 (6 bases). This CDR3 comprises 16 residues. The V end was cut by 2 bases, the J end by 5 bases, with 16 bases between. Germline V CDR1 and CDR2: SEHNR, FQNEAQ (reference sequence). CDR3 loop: CASSLLHRAKDNEQFF. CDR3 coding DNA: TGTGCCAGCAGCTTATTACACAGGGCCAAGGACAATGAGCAGTTCTTC.

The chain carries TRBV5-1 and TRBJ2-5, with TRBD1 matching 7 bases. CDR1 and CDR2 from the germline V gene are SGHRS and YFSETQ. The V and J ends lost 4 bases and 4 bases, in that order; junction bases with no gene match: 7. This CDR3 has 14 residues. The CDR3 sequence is CASSGQTGSETQYF. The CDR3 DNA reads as TGCGCCAGCAGCGGTCAGACAGGGTCAGAGACCCAGTACTTC.

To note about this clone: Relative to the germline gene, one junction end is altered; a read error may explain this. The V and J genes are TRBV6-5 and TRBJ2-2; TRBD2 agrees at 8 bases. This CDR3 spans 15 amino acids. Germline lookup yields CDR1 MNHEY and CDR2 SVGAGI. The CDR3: CASSRGGGNAGELFF. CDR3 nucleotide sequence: TGTGCCAGCAGTAGAGGCGGGGGGAACGCCGGGGAGCTGTTTTTT.

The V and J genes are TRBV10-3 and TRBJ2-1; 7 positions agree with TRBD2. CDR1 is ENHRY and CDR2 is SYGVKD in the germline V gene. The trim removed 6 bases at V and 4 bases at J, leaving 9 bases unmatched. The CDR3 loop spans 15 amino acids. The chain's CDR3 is CAISSREAEYNEQFF. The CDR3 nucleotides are TGTGCCATCAGCTCTCGGGAGGCCGAATACAATGAGCAGTTCTTC.